These 2 T cell receptor beta chains share one sample of origin, sequenced in a study of blood T cell repertoires in COVID-19. TCRdb's copy holds only in-frame clones and misses some; the assay was immunoSEQ multiplex PCR. The repertoire holds 300,000 to 400,000 clones, with approximately 88% as singletons. Specimen: peripheral blood. The origin of the receptors is a woman between 25 and 40 years old with COVID-19, enrolled during active disease.

The chain has TRBV19 and TRBJ2-2, with 11 bases that match TRBD1. Germline values: CDR1 LNHDA, CDR2 SQIVND (reference sequence). V dropped 7 bases and J dropped 6; count of bases not matched to a gene: 7. The CDR3 has 15 amino acids. The DNA of the CDR3 is TGTGCCAGTATGCTTGGACAGGGGGCGGCCGGGGAGCTGTTTTTT. Translated: CASMLGQGAAGELFF.

V and J are TRBV6-5 and TRBJ1-5; 11 bases match TRBD1. The CDR3 length is 15 residues. Germline V CDR1 and CDR2: MNHEY, SVGAGI. Trimming removed 5 bases from V and 3 bases from J; junction bases left unmatched: 3. The CDR3, as DNA: TGTGCCAGCAGTCGGGACAGGGGGGCCAATCAGCCCCAGCATTTT. This translates into CASSRDRGANQPQHF.